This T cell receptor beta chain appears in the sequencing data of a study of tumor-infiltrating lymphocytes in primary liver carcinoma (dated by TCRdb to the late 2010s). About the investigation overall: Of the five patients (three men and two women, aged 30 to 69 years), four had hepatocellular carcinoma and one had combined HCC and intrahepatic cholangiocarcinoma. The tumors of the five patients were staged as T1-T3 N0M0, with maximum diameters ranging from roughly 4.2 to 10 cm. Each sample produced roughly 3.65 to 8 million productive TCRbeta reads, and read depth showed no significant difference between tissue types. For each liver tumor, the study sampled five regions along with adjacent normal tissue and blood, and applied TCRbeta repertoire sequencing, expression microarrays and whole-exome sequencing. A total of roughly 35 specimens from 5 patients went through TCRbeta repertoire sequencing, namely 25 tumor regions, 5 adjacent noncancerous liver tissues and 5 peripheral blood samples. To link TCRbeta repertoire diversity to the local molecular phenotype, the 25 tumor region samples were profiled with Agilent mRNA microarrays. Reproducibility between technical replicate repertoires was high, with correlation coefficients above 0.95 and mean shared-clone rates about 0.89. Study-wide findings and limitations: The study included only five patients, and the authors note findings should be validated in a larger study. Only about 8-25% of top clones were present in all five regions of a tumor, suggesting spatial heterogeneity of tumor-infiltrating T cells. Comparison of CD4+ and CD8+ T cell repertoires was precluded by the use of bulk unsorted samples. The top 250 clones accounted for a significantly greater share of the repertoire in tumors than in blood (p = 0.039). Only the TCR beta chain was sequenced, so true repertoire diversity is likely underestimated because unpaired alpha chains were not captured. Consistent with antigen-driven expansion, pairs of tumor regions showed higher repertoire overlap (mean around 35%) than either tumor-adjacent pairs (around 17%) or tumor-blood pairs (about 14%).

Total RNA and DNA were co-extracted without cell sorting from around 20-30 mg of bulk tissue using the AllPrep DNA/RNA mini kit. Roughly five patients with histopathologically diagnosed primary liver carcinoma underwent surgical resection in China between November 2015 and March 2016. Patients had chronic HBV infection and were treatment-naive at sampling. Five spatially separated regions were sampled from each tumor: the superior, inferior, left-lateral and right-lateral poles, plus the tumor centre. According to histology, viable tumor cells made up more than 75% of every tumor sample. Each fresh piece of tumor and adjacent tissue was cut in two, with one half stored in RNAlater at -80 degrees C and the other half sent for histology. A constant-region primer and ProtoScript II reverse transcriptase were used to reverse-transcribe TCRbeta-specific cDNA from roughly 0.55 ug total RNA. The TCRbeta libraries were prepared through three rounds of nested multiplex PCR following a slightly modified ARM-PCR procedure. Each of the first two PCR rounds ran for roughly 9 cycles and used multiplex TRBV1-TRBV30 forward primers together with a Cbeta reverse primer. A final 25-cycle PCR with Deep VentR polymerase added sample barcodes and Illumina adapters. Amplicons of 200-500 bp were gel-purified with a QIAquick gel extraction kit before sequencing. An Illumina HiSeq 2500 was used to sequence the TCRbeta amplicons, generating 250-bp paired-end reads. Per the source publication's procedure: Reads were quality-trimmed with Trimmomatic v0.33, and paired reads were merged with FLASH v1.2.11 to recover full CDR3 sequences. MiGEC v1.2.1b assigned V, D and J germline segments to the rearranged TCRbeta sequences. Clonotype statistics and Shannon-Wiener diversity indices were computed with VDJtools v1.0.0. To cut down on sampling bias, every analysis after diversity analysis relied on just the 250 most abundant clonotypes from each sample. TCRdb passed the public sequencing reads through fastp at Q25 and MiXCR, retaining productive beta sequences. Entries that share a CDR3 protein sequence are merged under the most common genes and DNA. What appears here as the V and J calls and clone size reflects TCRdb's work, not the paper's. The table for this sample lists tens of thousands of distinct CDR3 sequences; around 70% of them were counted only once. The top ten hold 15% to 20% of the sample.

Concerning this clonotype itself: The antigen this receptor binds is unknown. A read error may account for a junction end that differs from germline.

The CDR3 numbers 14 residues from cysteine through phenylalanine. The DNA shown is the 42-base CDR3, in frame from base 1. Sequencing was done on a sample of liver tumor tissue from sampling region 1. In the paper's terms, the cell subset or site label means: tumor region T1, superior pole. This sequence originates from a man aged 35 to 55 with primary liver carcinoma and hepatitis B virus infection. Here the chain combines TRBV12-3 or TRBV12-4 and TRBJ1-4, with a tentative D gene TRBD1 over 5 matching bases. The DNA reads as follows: TGTGCCAGCAGCTCAAGCGGGACCGTAGAAAAACCGTTTTTT. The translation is CASSSSGTVEKPFF.